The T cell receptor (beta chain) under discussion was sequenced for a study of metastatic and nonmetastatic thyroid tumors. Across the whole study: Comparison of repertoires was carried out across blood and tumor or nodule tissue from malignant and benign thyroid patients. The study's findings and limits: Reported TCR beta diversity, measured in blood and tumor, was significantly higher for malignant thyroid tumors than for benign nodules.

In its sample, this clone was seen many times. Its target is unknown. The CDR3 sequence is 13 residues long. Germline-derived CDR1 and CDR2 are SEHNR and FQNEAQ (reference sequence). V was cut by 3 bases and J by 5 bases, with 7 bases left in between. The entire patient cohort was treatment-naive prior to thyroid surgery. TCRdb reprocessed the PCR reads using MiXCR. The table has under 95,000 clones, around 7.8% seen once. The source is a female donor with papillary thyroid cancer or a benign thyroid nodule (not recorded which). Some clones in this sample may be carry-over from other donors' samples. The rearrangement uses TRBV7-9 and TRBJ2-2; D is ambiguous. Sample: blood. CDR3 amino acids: CASSFFKTGELFF. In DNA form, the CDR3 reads TGTGCCAGCAGCTTCTTTAAAACCGGGGAGCTGTTTTTT.